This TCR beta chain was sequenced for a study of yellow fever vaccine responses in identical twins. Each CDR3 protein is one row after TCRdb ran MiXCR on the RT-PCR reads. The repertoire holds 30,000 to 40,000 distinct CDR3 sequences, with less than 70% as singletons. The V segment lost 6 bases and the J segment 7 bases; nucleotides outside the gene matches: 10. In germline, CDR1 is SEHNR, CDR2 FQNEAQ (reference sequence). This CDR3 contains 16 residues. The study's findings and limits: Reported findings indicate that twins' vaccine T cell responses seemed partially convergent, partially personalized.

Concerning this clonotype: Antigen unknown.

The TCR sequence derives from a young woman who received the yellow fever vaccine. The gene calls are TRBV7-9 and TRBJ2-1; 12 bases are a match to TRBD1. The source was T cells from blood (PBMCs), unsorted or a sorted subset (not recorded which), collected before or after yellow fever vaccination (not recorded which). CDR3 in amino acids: CASSSPGQGAGNEQFF. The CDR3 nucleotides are TGTGCCAGCAGTTCCCCGGGACAGGGGGCGGGTAATGAGCAGTTCTTC.